This entry lists 28 T cell receptor beta chains sequenced from one sample in a study of human CD8 memory T cell subsets. Early memory CD8+ T cells that were CCR7+ PD-1+ TIGIT+ with exhausted-like traits constituted the TPEX cells. TCR beta was sequenced from UMI-tagged 5' RACE libraries. After re-calling the 5' RACE reads, TCRdb lists one entry per CDR3 protein, DNA absent. The sample has about 9,000 distinct CDR3 sequences, and its top ten clones hold roughly 15%. Source material: CD8+ T cells from PBMCs. These receptor sequences come from a human donor in good health.

The chain couples TRBV18 to TRBJ2-7; TCRdb lists TRBD2, though no DNA is available to test this call. Germline CDR1 KGHSH, CDR2 LQKENI. The CDR3 is 14 residues long. CDR3 protein: CASSRSGPVYEQYF.

V is TRBV7-8 and J is TRBJ2-3; the TRBD1 assignment by TCRdb is unverifiable without DNA. This CDR3 is 13 amino acids long. In germline, CDR1 is SGHVS, CDR2 FQNEAQ. The CDR3 sequence is CASSFGDVDTQYF. Using reference TRBV7-8 and TRBJ2-3 for the parts outside the CDR3, the full variable domain is GAGVSQSPRYKVAKRGQDVALRCDPISGHVSLFWYQQALGQGPEFLTYFQNEAQLDKSGLPSDRFFAERPEGSVSTLKIQRTQQEDSAVYLCASSFGDVDTQYFGPGTRLTVL.

This chain uses TRBV4-2 with TRBJ2-3; TCRdb's D call of TRBD2 is untestable without DNA. CDR1 and CDR2 (germline): LGHNA, YNFKEQ. This CDR3 comprises 17 residues. The CDR3 loop reads CASSQDLGGGPTDTQYF.

This clonotype ranks as medium-sized in terms of frequency. V and J are TRBV27 and TRBJ1-1; TCRdb lists TRBD1, though no DNA is available to test this call. This CDR3 has 13 amino acids. Germline V gene data show CDR1 as MNHEY and CDR2 as SMNVEV (reference sequence). The CDR3 is CASSFPGGEDAFF.

The rearrangement links TRBV5-1 to TRBJ1-6; as DNA is missing, the TRBD1 call by TCRdb cannot be tested. Germline V CDR1 and CDR2: SGHRS, YFSETQ. The CDR3 extends over 16 amino acids. CDR3 protein: CASSTRDSSYNSPLHF.

The chain couples TRBV4-2 to TRBJ1-2; TCRdb reports TRBD1, a call that lacks DNA to check it against. From germline, CDR1 is LGHNA and CDR2 YNFKEQ. There are 15 residues in the CDR3. CDR3: CASSNYTRDIYGYTF.

The chain couples TRBV6-2 or TRBV6-3 to TRBJ2-3; the D gene TCRdb calls, TRBD2, cannot be checked with no DNA. The CDR3 covers 16 residues. CDR1 MNHEY and CDR2 SVGEGT come from the germline V gene. CDR3 amino acids: CASSYTTGGGADTQYF.

The chain links TRBV19 to TRBJ1-1; TCRdb outputs TRBD1, but without DNA this stays unchecked. Germline loops: CDR1 LNHDA, CDR2 SQIVND (reference sequence). The CDR3 sequence is 14 residues long. This chain's CDR3 is CASSMGGANTEAFF.

V gene TRBV7-8 combines with J gene TRBJ2-1. The CDR3 contains 11 residues. Germline CDR1 and CDR2: SGHVS and FQNEAQ. This chain's CDR3 is CASSRYDEQFF.

Its frequency marks this clonotype as medium-sized. The chain carries TRBV29-1 and TRBJ2-2; as DNA is missing, the TRBD1 call by TCRdb cannot be tested. This CDR3 is 14 amino acids long. In germline, CDR1 is SQVTM, CDR2 ANQGSEA. CDR3 region: CSPPTGIGTGELFF.

This sequence joins TRBV29-1 and TRBJ2-7; the TCRdb D gene call, TRBD1, has no DNA to confirm it. Germline V gene sequence: CDR1 SQVTM, CDR2 ANQGSEA. CDR3 length: 15 residues. The CDR3 sequence: CSVGGEAGDPYEQYF.

The J gene is TRBJ1-1, the V gene TRBV23-1; TCRdb lists TRBD1, though no DNA is available to test this call. TRBV23-1 is an open reading frame whose function is uncertain. CDR3 length: 19 residues. This CDR3 reads CASSQSIVGCGQLNTEAFF.

This sequence joins TRBV9 and TRBJ2-1; the D call of TRBD2 rests on TCRdb alone, since no DNA is present to check it. The V gene's germline CDR1 is SGDLS and CDR2 YYNGEE. CDR3 length: 13 amino acids. CDR3 loop: CASSVGNQREQFF. Full variable domain (missing parts from reference TRBV9 and TRBJ2-1): DSGVTQTPKHLITATGQRVTLRCSPRSGDLSVYWYQQSLDQGLQFLIQYYNGEERAKGNILERFSAQQFPDLHSELNLSSLELGDSALYFCASSVGNQREQFFGPGTRLTVL.

The chain combines TRBV7-3 with TRBJ2-3; TCRdb picks TRBD2, but there is no DNA to check that call. The CDR3 loop spans 16 amino acids. Germline assignment: CDR1 SGHTA and CDR2 FQGTGA. CDR3 amino acids: CASSLREGGDTDTQYF.

This sequence joins TRBV11-2 and TRBJ2-3. CDR1 and CDR2 from the germline V gene are SGHAT and FQNNGV. This CDR3 comprises 18 residues. The CDR3 protein is CASSETGSSLTSTDTQYF.

This chain uses TRBV7-6 with TRBJ2-7; TCRdb selects TRBD1, and the lack of DNA leaves this call unchecked. Looked up from germline, CDR1 is SGHVS and CDR2 is FNYEAQ. This CDR3 is 15 amino acids long. The CDR3 here is CASSLGTGEGYEQYF.

The chain carries TRBV16 and TRBJ2-7; the TCRdb D gene call, TRBD1, has no DNA to confirm it. The CDR3 sequence is 16 residues long. Germline CDR1 is KGHSY and CDR2 is FQNENV. CDR3 sequence reads: CASSHPSRGRSGEQYF. Full variable domain (missing parts from reference TRBV16 and TRBJ2-7): GEEVAQTPKHLVRGEGQKAKLYCAPIKGHSYVFWYQQVLKNEFKFLISFQNENVFDETGMPKERFSAKCLPNSPCSLEIQATKLEDSAVYFCASSHPSRGRSGEQYFGPGTRLTVT.

The chain combines TRBV19 with TRBJ2-1. The CDR3 has 17 amino acids. In germline, CDR1 is LNHDA, CDR2 SQIVND (reference sequence). The CDR3 here is CASSIDRNTGAYNEQFF.

The chain employs TRBV6-1 and TRBJ2-7. This CDR3 is built from 13 residues. From germline, CDR1 is MNHNS and CDR2 SASEGT. CDR3 amino acids: CASSDVDLYEQYF.

V usage is TRBV2 and J usage is TRBJ2-7; without DNA, the TCRdb call of TRBD2 cannot be checked. There are 12 residues in the CDR3. In germline, CDR1 is SNHLY, CDR2 FYNNEI. The CDR3 sequence is CATGLGRYEQYF.

By frequency, this clonotype registers medium-sized. The chain couples TRBV29-1 to TRBJ1-2; TCRdb indicates TRBD1, and absent DNA this call remains unverified. The CDR3 has 13 residues. Germline CDR1 SQVTM, CDR2 ANQGSEA. The CDR3 sequence: CSGGQGSDYGYTF.

CDR3 loop: CASSREGSTNEKLFF. V usage is TRBV21-1 and J usage is TRBJ1-4. TRBV21-1 has pseudogene status. This CDR3 has 15 residues.

This chain joins TRBV28 and TRBJ2-1; the TCRdb D gene call, TRBD1, has no DNA to confirm it. This CDR3 comprises 18 residues. Germline V lookup: CDR1 MDHEN, CDR2 SYDVKM. The CDR3 reads CASSFYTKDIALYNEQFF.

The rearrangement uses TRBV6-5 and TRBJ2-1; TCRdb's assignment of TRBD2 cannot be checked, as there is no DNA. Looked up from germline, CDR1 is MNHEY and CDR2 is SVGAGI. The CDR3 is 15 amino acids. The CDR3 is CASSGIAGGNNEQFF.

The J gene is TRBJ2-6, the V gene TRBV15; with no DNA, the TCRdb D assignment of TRBD1 cannot be verified. CDR3 length: 18 residues. From germline, CDR1 is LNHNV and CDR2 YYDKDF (reference sequence). CDR3: CATSRESEGQAGANVLTF.

J is TRBJ2-7 and V is TRBV4-3; without DNA, the TCRdb call of TRBD1 cannot be checked. The germline CDR1 and CDR2 sequences are LGHNA and YSLEER. The CDR3 is 15 residues long. CDR3 region: CASSQTGGGSYEQYF.

The V gene is TRBV7-3, the J gene TRBJ2-1; TCRdb's D call, TRBD2, is unchecked because there is no DNA. The CDR3 has 17 amino acids. Germline V gene data show CDR1 as SGHTA and CDR2 as FQGTGA. CDR3 protein: CASSLPASGLGPAEQFF.

The chain carries TRBV6-5 and TRBJ1-5; TCRdb selects TRBD1, and the lack of DNA leaves this call unchecked. This CDR3 has 18 residues. Germline V gene lookup returns CDR1 MNHEY and CDR2 SVGAGI. This CDR3 reads CASSSQAGGFDSNQPQHF.